This T cell receptor (beta chain) was recorded in a study of blood T cell repertoires in COVID-19. At the level of the study: T cells, B-cell-depleted T cells, or PBMCs provided the cDNA or gDNA that served as material.

As processed by the authors: Amplification with reference gene primers provided the estimates of nucleated cell counts. Repertoires were generated with immunoSEQ multiplex PCR, while TCRdb's copy carries only in-frame clones and drops some. D and trimming were read from the DNA, whereas the V and J calls and clone size are those reported in that table. The table lists over 150,000 clones, approximately 84% of them singletons, with over 12% in the top ten. The sequence was collected from a man between 18 and 29 years old with active or convalescent COVID-19. Source material: peripheral blood.

The CDR3 sequence is CASSRTPGLAGQETQYF. The CDR3 nucleotides read TGTGCCAGCAGTCGTACCCCGGGACTAGCGGGCCAAGAGACCCAGTACTTC. The chain carries TRBV6-6 and TRBJ2-5; TRBD2 agrees at 12 bases. With 5 bases clipped from V and 1 base from J, the junction kept 8 bases outside the gene matches. Looked up from germline, CDR1 is MNHNY and CDR2 is SVGAGI (reference sequence). CDR3 size: 17 residues.